The rows below give T cell receptor beta chains drawn from one sample of a study of blood T cell repertoires in COVID-19. Data came from immunoSEQ multiplex PCR; TCRdb stores just in-frame clones and leaves some out. The repertoire holds some 99,000 clones, around 78% seen once, with roughly 18% in the top ten. The sample consisted of peripheral blood. Every receptor here comes from a woman aged 55-70 years with acute or convalescent COVID-19. Both conserved end residues are part of each CDR3. The D gene is left open where the match is weak. Only part of the rows carry a size: once, few, many, or a class if the clone is expanded.

j_call	d_call	v_call	clone_size	cdr3_aa	cdr3_nt
TRBJ1-1	-	TRBV18	-	CASSLQENTEAFF	TGTGCCAGCTCACTACAAGAGAACACTGAAGCTTTCTTT
TRBJ1-2	-	TRBV12-3/TRBV12-4	-	CASTLPGVSGYTF	TGTGCCAGCACCCTACCCGGGGTTAGTGGCTACACCTTC
TRBJ2-1	TRBD2	TRBV27	-	CASMVGTREGPQFF	TGTGCCAGCATGGTAGGGACGCGGGAGGGCCCTCAGTTCTTC
TRBJ2-7	-	TRBV6-5	-	CASSRNRESGEQYF	TGTGCCAGCAGTCGCAACAGGGAGTCCGGCGAGCAGTACTTC
TRBJ1-1	-	TRBV7-8	few	CASSWTRSNTEAFF	TGTGCCAGCAGCTGGACTCGGTCGAACACTGAAGCTTTCTTT
TRBJ2-6	TRBD1	TRBV5-1	few	CASSLEGGTTGANVLTF	TGCGCCAGCAGCTTGGAAGGGGGCACAACTGGGGCCAACGTCCTGACTTTC
TRBJ1-2	-	TRBV11-2	-	CASSGSRGSLYGYTF	TGTGCCAGCAGCGGTTCAAGGGGTAGTCTCTATGGCTACACCTTC
TRBJ1-1	-	TRBV15	-	CATSGQTYTEAFF	TGTGCCACCAGCGGACAGACTTACACTGAAGCTTTCTTT
TRBJ1-2	TRBD1	TRBV2	-	CASTGQQANYGYTF	TGTGCCAGCACGGGACAGCAAGCTAACTATGGCTACACCTTC
TRBJ1-4	-	TRBV6-4	-	CASSVGGTNEKLFF	TGTGCCAGCAGTGTCGGCGGGACTAATGAAAAACTGTTTTTT
TRBJ1-1	-	TRBV11-2	-	CASSLTGGRNTEAFF	TGTGCCAGCAGCTTAACGGGGGGCCGGAACACTGAAGCTTTCTTT
TRBJ2-7	TRBD2	TRBV6-2/TRBV6-3	-	CASSSLGALAGAGEQYF	TGTGCCAGCAGTTCTCTGGGTGCCTTAGCGGGGGCCGGCGAGCAGTACTTC
TRBJ2-5	-	TRBV10-3	-	CAIRGSGSETQYF	TGTGCCATCAGGGGTAGCGGTAGTGAGACCCAGTACTTC
TRBJ1-3	TRBD1	TRBV3-1/TRBV3-2	-	CASSQEDRLGTIYF	TGTGCCAGCAGCCAAGAGGACAGGCTGGGCACCATATATTTT
TRBJ2-1	TRBD2	TRBV5-1	-	CASSLVVAGDINEQFF	TGCGCCAGCAGCTTGGTCGTAGCGGGAGATATTAATGAGCAGTTCTTC
TRBJ2-5	TRBD2	TRBV2	-	CASGASSGGAETQYF	TGTGCCAGCGGGGCAAGTAGCGGGGGAGCAGAGACCCAGTACTTC